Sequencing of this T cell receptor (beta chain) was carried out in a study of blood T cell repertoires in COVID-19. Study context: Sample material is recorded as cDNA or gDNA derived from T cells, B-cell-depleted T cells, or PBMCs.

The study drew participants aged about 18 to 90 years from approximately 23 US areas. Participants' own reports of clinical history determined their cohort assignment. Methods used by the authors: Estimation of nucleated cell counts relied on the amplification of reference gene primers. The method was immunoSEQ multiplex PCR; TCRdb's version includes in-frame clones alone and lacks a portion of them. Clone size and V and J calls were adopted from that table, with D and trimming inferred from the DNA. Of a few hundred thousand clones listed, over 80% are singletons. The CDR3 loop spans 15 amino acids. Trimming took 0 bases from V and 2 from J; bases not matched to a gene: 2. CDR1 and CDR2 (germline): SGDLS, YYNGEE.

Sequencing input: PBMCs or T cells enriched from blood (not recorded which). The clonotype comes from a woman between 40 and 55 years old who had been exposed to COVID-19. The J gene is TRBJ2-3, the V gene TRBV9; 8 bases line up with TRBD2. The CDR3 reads CASSVAGGDTDTQYF. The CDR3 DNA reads TGTGCCAGCAGCGTAGCGGGGGGGGACACAGATACGCAGTATTTT.